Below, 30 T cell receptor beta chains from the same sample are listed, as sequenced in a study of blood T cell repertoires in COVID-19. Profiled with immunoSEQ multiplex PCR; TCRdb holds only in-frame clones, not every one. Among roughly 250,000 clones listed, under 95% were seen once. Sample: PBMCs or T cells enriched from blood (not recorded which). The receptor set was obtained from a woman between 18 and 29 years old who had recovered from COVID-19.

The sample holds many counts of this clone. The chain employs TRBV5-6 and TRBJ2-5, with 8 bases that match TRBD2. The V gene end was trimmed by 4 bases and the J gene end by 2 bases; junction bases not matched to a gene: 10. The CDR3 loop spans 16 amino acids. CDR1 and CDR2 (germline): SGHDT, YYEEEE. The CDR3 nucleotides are TGTGCCAGCAGCGTACCGGGACTAGGGGCTCAAGAGACCCAGTACTTC. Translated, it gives CASSVPGLGAQETQYF.

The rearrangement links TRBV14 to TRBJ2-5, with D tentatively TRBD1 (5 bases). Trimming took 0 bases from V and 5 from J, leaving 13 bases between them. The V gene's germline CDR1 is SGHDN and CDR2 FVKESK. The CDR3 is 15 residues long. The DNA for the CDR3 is TGTGCCAGCAGCCAAGAGCGTTGGGGCCCGGAGACCCAGTACTTC. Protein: CASSQERWGPETQYF.

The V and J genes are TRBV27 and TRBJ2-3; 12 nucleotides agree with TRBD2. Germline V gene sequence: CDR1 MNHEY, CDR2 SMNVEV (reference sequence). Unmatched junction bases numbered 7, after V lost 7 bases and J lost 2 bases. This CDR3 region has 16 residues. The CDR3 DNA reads TGTGCCAGCACCAAAAGGACTAGCGGGGCCACAGATACGCAGTATTTT. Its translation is CASTKRTSGATDTQYF.

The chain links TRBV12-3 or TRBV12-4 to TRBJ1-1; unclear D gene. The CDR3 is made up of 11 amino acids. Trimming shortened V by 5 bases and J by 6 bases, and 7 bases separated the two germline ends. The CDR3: CASSLQAEAFF. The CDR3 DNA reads TGTGCCAGCAGTCTCCAGGCTGAAGCTTTCTTT.

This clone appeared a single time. The CDR3 bases are TGCGCCAGCAGCCGCCTAGGGAGAACAGATTCACCCCTCCACTTT. Encoded protein: CASSRLGRTDSPLHF. The chain employs TRBV4-1 and TRBJ1-6; unclear D gene. Germline lookup yields CDR1 MGHRA and CDR2 YSYEKL. V dropped 4 bases and J dropped 8 bases, with 15 bases sitting between them. This CDR3 region has 15 residues.

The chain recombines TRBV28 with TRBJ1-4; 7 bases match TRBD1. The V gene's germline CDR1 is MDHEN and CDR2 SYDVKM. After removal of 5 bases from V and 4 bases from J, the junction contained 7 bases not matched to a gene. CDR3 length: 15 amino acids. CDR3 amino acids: CASSKTGAVNEKLFF. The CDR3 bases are TGTGCCAGCAGTAAAACAGGGGCTGTTAATGAAAAACTGTTTTTT.

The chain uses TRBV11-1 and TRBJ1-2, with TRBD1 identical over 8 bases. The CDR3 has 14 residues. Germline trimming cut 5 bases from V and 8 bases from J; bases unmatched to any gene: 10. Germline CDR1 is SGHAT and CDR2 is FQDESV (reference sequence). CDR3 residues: CASSKRTGYNGYTF. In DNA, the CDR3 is TGTGCCAGCAGCAAAAGGACAGGGTATAACGGCTACACCTTC.

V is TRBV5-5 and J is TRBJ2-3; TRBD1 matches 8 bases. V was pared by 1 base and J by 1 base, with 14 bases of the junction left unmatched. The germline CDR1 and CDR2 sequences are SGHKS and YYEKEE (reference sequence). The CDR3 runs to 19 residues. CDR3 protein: CASSLWASRGQGRTDTQYF. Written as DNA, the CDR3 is TGTGCCAGCAGCTTGTGGGCTAGCCGTGGACAGGGCCGCACAGATACGCAGTATTTT.

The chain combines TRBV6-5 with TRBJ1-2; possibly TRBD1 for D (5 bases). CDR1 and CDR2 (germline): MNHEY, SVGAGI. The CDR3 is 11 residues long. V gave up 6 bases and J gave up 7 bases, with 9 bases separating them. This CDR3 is CASSAGIGYTF. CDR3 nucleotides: TGTGCCAGCAGCGCAGGGATTGGCTACACCTTC.

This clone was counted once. CDR3: CASSHTRKGTKNIQYF. CDR3 nucleotide sequence: TGTGCCAGCAGCCACACCAGGAAGGGGACCAAAAACATTCAGTACTTC. V gene TRBV14 combines with J gene TRBJ2-4; the D gene is possibly TRBD1 (5 bases). This CDR3 has 16 residues. Trimming took off 3 bases at V and 2 bases at J, with 14 bases between the two ends. CDR1 SGHDN and CDR2 FVKESK come from the germline V gene.

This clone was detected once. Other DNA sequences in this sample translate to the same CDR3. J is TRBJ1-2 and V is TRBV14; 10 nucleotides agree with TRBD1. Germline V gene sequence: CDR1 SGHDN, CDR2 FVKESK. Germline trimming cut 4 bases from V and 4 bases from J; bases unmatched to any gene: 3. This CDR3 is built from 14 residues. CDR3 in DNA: TGTGCCAGCAGCCGCCGGACAGGGGGCTATGGCTACACCTTC. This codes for CASSRRTGGYGYTF.

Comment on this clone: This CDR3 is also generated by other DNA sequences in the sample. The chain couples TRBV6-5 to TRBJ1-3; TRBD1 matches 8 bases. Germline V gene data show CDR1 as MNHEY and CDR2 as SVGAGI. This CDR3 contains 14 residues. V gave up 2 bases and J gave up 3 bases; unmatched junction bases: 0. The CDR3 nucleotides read TGTGCCAGCAGTTACGGGACAGGTGGAAACACCATATATTTT. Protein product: CASSYGTGGNTIYF.

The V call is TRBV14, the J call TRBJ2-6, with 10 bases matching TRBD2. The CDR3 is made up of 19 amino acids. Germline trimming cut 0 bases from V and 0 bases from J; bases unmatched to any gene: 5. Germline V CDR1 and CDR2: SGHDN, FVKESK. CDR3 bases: TGTGCCAGCAGCCAAGAGGCAGCGGGAGGGCCCTCTGGGGCCAACGTCCTGACTTTC. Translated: CASSQEAAGGPSGANVLTF. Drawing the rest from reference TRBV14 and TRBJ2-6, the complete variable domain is EAGVTQFPSHSVIEKGQTVTLRCDPISGHDNLYWYRRVMGKEIKFLLHFVKESKQDESGMPNNRFLAERTGGTYSTLKVQPAELEDSGVYFCASSQEAAGGPSGANVLTFGAGSRLTVL.

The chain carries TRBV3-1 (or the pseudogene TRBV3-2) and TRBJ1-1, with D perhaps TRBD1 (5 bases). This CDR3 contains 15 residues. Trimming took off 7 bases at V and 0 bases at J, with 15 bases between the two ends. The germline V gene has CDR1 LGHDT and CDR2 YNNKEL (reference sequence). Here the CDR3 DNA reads TGTGCCAGCACCCCTGACGGGACTTTGAACACTGAAGCTTTCTTT. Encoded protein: CASTPDGTLNTEAFF.

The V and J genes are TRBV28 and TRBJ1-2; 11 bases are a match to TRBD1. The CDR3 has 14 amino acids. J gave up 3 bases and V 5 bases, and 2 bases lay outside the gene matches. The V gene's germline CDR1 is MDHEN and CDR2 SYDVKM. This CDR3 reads CASSQGQGDYGYTF. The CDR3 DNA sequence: TGTGCCAGCAGTCAGGGACAGGGGGACTATGGCTACACCTTC.

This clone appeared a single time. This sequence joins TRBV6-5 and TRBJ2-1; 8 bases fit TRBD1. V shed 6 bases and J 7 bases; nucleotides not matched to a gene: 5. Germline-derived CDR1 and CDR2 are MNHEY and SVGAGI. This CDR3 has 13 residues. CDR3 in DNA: TGTGCCAGCAGGACAGGGGTTTCAAATGAGCAGTTCTTC. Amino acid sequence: CASRTGVSNEQFF.

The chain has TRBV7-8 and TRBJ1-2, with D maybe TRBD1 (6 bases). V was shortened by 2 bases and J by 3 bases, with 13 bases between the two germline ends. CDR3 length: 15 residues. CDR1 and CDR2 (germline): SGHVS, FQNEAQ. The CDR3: CASSLMQGRDYGYTF. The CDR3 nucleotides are TGTGCCAGCAGCTTAATGCAGGGGAGAGACTATGGCTACACCTTC.

This chain's CDR3 is CAAKGGAAYEQYF. The CDR3, as DNA: TGTGCCGCCAAAGGGGGGGCTGCGTACGAGCAGTACTTC. The V and J genes are TRBV6-5 and TRBJ2-7, with D maybe TRBD2 (7 bases). In germline, CDR1 is MNHEY, CDR2 SVGAGI. This CDR3 is 13 amino acids long. The V and J ends lost 11 bases and 4 bases respectively, with 18 bases between them.

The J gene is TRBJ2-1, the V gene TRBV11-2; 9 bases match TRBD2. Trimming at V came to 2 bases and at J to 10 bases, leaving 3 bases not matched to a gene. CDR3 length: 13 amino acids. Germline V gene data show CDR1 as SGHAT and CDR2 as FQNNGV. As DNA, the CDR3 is TGTGCCAGCAGCTTATTGCGGGAGGGGGAGCAGTTCTTC. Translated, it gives CASSLLREGEQFF.

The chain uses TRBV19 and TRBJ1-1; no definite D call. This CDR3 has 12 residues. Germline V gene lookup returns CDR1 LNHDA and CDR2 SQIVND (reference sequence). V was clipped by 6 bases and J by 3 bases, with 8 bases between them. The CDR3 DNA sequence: TGTGCCAGTAGCTATTCATACACTGAAGCTTTCTTT. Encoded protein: CASSYSYTEAFF.

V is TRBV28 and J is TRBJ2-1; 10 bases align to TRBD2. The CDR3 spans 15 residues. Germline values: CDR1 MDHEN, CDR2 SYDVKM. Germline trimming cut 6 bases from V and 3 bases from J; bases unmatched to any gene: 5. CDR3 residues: CASSRLAGVYNEQFF. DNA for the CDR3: TGTGCCAGCAGCCGACTAGCGGGCGTCTACAATGAGCAGTTCTTC.

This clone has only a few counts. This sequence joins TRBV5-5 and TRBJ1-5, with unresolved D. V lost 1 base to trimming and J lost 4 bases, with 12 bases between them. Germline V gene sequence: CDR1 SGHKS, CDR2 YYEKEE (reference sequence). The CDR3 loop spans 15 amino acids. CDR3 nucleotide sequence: TGTGCCAGCAGCTTGTCGGGGTTAAAGAATCAGCCCCAGCATTTT. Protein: CASSLSGLKNQPQHF.

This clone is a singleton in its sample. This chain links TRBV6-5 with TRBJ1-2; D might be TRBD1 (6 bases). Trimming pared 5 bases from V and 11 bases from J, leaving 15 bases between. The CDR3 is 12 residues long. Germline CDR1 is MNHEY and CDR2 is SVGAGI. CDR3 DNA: TGTGCCAGCAGTCGCCAGGACAGCGGATACACCTTC. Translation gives CASSRQDSGYTF.

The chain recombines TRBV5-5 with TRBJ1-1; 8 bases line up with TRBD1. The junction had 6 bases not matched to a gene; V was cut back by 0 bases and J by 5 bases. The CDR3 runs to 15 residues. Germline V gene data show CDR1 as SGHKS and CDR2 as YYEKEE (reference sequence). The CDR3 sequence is CASSLGQGWETEAFF. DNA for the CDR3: TGTGCCAGCAGCTTGGGACAGGGGTGGGAAACTGAAGCTTTCTTT.

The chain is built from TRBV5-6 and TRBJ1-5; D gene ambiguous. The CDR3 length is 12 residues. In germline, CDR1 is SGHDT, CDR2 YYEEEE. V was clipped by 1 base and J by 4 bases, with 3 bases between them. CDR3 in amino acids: CASSLLNQPQHF. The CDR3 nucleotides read TGTGCCAGCAGCTTGTTAAATCAGCCCCAGCATTTT.

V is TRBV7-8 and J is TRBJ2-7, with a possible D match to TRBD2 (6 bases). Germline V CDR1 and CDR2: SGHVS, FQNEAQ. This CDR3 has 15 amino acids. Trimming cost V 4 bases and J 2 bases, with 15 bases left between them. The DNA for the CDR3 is TGTGCCAGCAGCTCCCAGGACTCGGGGGCCTACGAGCAGTACTTC. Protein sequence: CASSSQDSGAYEQYF.

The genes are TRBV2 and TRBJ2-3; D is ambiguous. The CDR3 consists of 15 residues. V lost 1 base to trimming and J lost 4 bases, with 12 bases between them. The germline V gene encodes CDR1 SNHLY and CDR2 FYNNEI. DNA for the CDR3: TGTGCCAGCAGTGAAGGGGTGAGGTATGCAGATACGCAGTATTTT. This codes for CASSEGVRYADTQYF.

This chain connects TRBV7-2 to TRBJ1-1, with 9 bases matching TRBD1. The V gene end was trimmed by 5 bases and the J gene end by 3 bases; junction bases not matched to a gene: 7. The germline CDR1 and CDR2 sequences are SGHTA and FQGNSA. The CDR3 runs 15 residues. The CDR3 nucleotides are TGTGCCAGCAGCGGCACAGGGGGCGCGTACACTGAAGCTTTCTTT. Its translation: CASSGTGGAYTEAFF.

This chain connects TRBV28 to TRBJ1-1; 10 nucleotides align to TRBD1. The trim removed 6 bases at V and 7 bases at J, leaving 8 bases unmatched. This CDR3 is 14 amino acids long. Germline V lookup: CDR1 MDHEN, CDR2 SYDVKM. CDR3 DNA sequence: TGTGCCAGCAGCACGCGGACAGGGGGAGGTGAAGCTTTCTTT. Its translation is CASSTRTGGGEAFF.

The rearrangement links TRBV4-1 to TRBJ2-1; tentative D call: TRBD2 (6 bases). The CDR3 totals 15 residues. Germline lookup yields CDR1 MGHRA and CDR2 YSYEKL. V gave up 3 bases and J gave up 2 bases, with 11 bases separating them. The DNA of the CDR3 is TGCGCCAGCAGCCAGTGGGGGGAAACCTACAATGAGCAGTTCTTC. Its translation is CASSQWGETYNEQFF.